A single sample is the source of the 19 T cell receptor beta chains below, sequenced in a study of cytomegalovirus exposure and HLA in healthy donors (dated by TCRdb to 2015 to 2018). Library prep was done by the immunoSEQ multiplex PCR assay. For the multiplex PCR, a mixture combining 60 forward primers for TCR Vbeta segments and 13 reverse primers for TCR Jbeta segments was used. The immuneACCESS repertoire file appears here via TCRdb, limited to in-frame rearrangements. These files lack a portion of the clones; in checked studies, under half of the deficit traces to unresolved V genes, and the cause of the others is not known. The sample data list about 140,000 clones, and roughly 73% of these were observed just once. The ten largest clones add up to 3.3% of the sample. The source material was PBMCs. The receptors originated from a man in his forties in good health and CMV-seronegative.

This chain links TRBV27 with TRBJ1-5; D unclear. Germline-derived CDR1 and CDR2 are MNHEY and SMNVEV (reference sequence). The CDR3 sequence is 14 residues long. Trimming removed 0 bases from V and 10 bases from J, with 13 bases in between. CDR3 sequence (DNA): TGTGCCAGCAGTTTATCGGCCGGGGAAGGTCCCCAGCATTTT. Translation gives CASSLSAGEGPQHF.

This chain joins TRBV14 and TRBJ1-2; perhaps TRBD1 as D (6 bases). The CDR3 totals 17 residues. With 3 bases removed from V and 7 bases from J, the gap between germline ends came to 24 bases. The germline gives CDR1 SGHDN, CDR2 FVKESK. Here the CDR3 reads CASSHTGRSPRWGGYTF. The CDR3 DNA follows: TGTGCCAGCAGCCATACAGGGAGATCCCCCCGATGGGGTGGCTACACCTTC. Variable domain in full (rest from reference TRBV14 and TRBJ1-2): EAGVTQFPSHSVIEKGQTVTLRCDPISGHDNLYWYRRVMGKEIKFLLHFVKESKQDESGMPNNRFLAERTGGTYSTLKVQPAELEDSGVYFCASSHTGRSPRWGGYTFGSGTRLTVV.

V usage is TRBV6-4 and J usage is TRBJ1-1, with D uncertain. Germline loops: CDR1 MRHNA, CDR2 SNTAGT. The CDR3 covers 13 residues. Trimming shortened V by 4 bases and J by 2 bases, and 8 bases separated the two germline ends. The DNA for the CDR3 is TGTGCCAGCAGTGTAACAGTTAACACTGAAGCTTTCTTT. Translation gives CASSVTVNTEAFF.

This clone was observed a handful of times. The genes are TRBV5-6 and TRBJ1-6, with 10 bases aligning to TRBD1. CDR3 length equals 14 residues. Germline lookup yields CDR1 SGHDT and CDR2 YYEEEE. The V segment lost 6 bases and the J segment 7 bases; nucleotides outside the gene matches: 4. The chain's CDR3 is CASTLDRGNSPLHF. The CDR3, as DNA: TGTGCCAGCACTTTGGACAGGGGGAATTCACCCCTCCACTTT.

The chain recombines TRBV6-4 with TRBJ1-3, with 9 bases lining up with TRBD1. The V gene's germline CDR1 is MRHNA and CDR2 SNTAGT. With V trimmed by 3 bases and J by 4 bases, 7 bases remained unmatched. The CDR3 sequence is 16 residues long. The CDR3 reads CASSERDRVYGNTIYF. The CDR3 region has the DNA TGTGCCAGCAGTGAGAGGGACAGGGTCTACGGAAACACCATATATTTT.

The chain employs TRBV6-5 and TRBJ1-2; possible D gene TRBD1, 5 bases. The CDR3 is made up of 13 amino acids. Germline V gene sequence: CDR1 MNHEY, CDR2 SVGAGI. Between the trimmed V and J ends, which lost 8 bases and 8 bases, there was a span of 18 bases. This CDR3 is CASRASGIWGYTF. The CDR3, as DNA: TGTGCCAGCCGGGCTTCAGGGATTTGGGGCTACACCTTC.

DNA for the CDR3: TGTGCCAGCAGTGGGGACAGGAATTCACCCCTCCACTTT. It is translated as CASSGDRNSPLHF. V and J are TRBV6-6 and TRBJ1-6, with 8 positions matching TRBD1. Unmatched junction bases numbered 1, after V lost 5 bases and J lost 7 bases. CDR3 length: 13 residues. Germline assignment: CDR1 MNHNY and CDR2 SVGAGI (reference sequence).

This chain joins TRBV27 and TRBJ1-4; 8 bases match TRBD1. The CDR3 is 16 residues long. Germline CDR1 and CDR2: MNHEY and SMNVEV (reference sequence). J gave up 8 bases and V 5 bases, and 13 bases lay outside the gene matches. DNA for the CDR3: TGTGCCAGCAGTAAACCTCCAGGGGGCGCTTACGAAAAACTGTTTTTT. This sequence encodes CASSKPPGGAYEKLFF.

CDR3 region: CASSMTGENTGELFF. Written as DNA, the CDR3 is TGTGCCAGTAGTATGACAGGGGAGAACACCGGGGAGCTGTTTTTT. The V gene is TRBV19, the J gene TRBJ2-2, with 8 bases identical to TRBD1. CDR1 and CDR2 (germline): LNHDA, SQIVND (reference sequence). The V and J ends lost 3 bases and 1 base, in that order; junction bases with no gene match: 1. The CDR3 totals 15 residues.

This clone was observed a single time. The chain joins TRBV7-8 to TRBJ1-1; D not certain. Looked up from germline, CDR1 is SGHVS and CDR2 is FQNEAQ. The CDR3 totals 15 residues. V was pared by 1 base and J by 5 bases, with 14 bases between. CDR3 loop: CASSLVRGMGTEAFF. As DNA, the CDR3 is TGTGCCAGCAGCTTAGTGCGGGGAATGGGAACTGAAGCTTTCTTT.

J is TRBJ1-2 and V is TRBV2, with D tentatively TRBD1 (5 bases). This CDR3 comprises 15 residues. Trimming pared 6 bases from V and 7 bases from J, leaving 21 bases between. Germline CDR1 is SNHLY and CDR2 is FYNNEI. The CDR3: CASRAKRGLLVGYTF. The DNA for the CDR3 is TGTGCCAGCAGGGCCAAAAGGGGCCTATTAGTTGGCTACACCTTC. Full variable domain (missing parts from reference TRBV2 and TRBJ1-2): EPEVTQTPSHQVTQMGQEVILRCVPISNHLYFYWYRQILGQKVEFLVSFYNNEISEKSEIFDDQFSVERPDGSNFTLKIRSTKLEDSAMYFCASRAKRGLLVGYTFGSGTRLTVV.

The CDR3 sequence is CASSLEGGPNSPLHF. As DNA, the CDR3 is TGCGCCAGCAGCTTGGAAGGGGGACCCAATTCACCCCTCCACTTT. V gene TRBV5-1 combines with J gene TRBJ1-6, with D perhaps matching TRBD1 (6 bases). Germline CDR1 and CDR2: SGHRS and YFSETQ. With 0 bases removed from V and 7 bases from J, the gap between germline ends came to 11 bases. The CDR3 consists of 15 residues.

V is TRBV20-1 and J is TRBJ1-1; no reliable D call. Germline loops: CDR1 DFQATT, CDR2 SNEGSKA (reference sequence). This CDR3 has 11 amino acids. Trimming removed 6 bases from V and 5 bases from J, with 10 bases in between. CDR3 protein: CSAADKTEAFF. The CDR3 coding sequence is TGCAGTGCCGCGGATAAGACTGAAGCTTTCTTT.

The CDR3 region has the DNA TGTGCCATCAGTGAAGGGACAGGGCTACTACAAGAGACCCAGTACTTC. The encoded protein is CAISEGTGLLQETQYF. The rearrangement uses TRBV10-3 and TRBJ2-5, with 9 bases that match TRBD1. V dropped 3 bases and J dropped 2; count of bases not matched to a gene: 7. CDR3 length: 16 residues. From germline, CDR1 is ENHRY and CDR2 SYGVKD.

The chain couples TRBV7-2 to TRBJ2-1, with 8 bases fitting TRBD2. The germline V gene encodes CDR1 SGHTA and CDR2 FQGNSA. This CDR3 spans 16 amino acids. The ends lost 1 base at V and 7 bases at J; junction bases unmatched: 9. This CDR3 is CASSLGSSGGLNEQFF. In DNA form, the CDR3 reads TGTGCCAGCAGCTTAGGTTCCAGCGGGGGACTTAATGAGCAGTTCTTC.

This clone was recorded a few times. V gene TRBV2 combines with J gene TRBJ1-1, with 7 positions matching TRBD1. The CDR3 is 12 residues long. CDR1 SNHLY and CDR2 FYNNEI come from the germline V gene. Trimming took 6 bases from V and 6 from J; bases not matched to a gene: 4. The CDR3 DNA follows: TGTGCCAGCAGGGGGGACAGCCCTGAAGCTTTCTTT. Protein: CASRGDSPEAFF. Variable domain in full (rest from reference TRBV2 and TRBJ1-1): EPEVTQTPSHQVTQMGQEVILRCVPISNHLYFYWYRQILGQKVEFLVSFYNNEISEKSEIFDDQFSVERPDGSNFTLKIRSTKLEDSAMYFCASRGDSPEAFFGQGTRLTVV.

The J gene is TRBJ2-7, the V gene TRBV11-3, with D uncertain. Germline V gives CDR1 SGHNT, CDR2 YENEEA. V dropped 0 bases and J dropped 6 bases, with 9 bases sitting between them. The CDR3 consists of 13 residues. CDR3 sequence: CASSLESRSEQYF. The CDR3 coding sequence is TGTGCCAGCAGCTTAGAGTCTAGATCCGAGCAGTACTTC.

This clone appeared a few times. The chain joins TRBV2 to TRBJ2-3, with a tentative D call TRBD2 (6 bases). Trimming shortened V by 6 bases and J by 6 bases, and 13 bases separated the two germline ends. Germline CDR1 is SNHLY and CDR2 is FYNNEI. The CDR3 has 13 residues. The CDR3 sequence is CASRREVGDTQYF. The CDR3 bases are TGTGCCAGCAGGAGGGAGGTGGGGGATACGCAGTATTTT. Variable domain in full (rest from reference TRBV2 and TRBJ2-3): EPEVTQTPSHQVTQMGQEVILRCVPISNHLYFYWYRQILGQKVEFLVSFYNNEISEKSEIFDDQFSVERPDGSNFTLKIRSTKLEDSAMYFCASRREVGDTQYFGPGTRLTVL.

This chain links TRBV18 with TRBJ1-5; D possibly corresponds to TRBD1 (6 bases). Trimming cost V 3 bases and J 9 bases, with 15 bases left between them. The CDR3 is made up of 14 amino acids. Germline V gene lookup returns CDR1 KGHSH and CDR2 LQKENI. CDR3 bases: TGTGCCAGCTCACCCAGACAGGAAACACCGCCCCAGCATTTT. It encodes CASSPRQETPPQHF.